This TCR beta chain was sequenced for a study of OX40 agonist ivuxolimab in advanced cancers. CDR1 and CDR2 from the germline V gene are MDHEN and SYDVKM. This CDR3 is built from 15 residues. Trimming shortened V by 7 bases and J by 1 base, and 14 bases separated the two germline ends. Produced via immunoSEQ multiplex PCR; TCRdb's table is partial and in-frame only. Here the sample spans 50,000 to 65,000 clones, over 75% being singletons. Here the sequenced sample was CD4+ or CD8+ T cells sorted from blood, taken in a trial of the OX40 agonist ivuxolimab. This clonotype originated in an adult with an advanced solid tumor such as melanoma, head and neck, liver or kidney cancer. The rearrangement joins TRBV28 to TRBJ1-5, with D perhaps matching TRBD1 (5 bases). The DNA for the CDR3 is TGTGCCAGCAATCCCGGGGGGATGAGCAATCAGCCCCAGCATTTT. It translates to CASNPGGMSNQPQHF.